The entry below gives a single T cell receptor beta chain sequence along with its context. The sample belongs to a study of shared clonotypes between healthy human individuals. The J segment lost 3 bases and the V segment lost 0 bases, leaving 4 bases of the junction unmatched. This CDR3 has 16 residues. CDR1 is LGHNA, CDR2 YSLEER, per germline. Using ten immunoSEQ deep assay plates, investigators sequenced unsorted PBMC DNA. The assay was immunoSEQ multiplex PCR, and TCRdb's table has in-frame clones only and misses some. The sample consists of about half a million clones, approximately 80% of them appearing once.

V is TRBV4-3 and J is TRBJ2-7, with 11 bases lining up with TRBD2. The sequenced sample was PBMCs. The clonotype was recovered from a woman aged 40-49 years in good health. Some clones in this sample may be carry-over from other donors' samples. The CDR3 spells CASSQDPTSGSYEQYF. Written as DNA, the CDR3 is TGCGCCAGCAGCCAAGATCCCACTAGCGGGAGCTACGAGCAGTACTTC.